This record looks at one T cell receptor beta chain sequence and its context. The sample is drawn from a study of CD8 T cells in ankylosing spondylitis. It was by quantitative 5'-RACE with molecular barcodes that TCR beta libraries were made. TCRdb re-analysed the 5' RACE reads in MiXCR, keeping a single row per CDR3 protein. The data hold about 130,000 distinct CDR3 sequences, with 7% to 10% observed a single time. The CDR3 spans 14 residues. Germline V gives CDR1 SGHTA, CDR2 FQGNSA. Trimming stripped 0 bases from V and 7 bases from J, with 12 bases between. Sequenced: blood, either unsorted or a sorted T cell fraction (not recorded which). The sequence derives from a male donor with ankylosing spondylitis or in good health (not recorded which). V is TRBV7-2 and J is TRBJ1-1; D unclear. CDR3 residues: CASSLAMSGVEAFF. CDR3 DNA: TGTGCCAGCAGCTTAGCGATGTCAGGTGTTGAAGCTTTCTTT.